Here is one T cell receptor beta chain with its context. This CDR3 is 13 amino acids long. V dropped 5 bases and J dropped 3; count of bases not matched to a gene: 3. Germline V CDR1 and CDR2: SGHNT, YENEEA. This specimen belongs to a study of technical replicates of blood from a handful of donors. Produced via immunoSEQ multiplex PCR; TCRdb's table is partial and in-frame only. Of about 100,000 clones listed, almost 96% are singletons. V usage is TRBV11-3 and J usage is TRBJ2-5, with 7 bases fitting TRBD1. This clonotype was obtained from a human donor in good health. The sample consisted of T cells isolated from PBMCs. The CDR3 loop is CASSLGQEETQYF. The DNA of the CDR3 is TGTGCCAGCAGCCTTGGACAGGAAGAGACCCAGTACTTC.